The source of this T cell receptor beta chain is a study of shared clonotypes between healthy human individuals (dated by TCRdb to 2018 to 2021). Background for the entire study: The cohort included three men and a couple of women between 18 and 49 years of age. Different laboratories and diverse techniques were used to prepare libraries and sequence TCR repertoires, to increase sequencing depth and limit assay-specific biases. Per donor, leukapheresis produced somewhere between about 0.9 and 9 billion PBMCs. For each donor, three plates each were used for CD4 naive and CD4 memory, two plates were used for CD8 naive, and one plate was used for CD8 memory. Blood TCR repertoires of a handful of healthy adults were deeply sequenced to estimate repertoire size and the extent of clonotype sharing between individuals. Findings and caveats that apply to the study as a whole: The genetic and exposure-history diversity represented was limited by the small number of donors. Only blood was sampled, and tissue TCR repertoires likely differ from those in blood. Incomplete sequencing was indicated by rarefaction of sorted-subset datasets, despite the large sequencing depth. Pairwise subsampling indicated that sequencing depth was expected to affect the degree of clonotype sharing among donors. Compared with non-shared clonotypes, the clonotypes found in all four sorted-subset donors had higher generation probabilities. Naive subsets generally had larger estimated clonotype richness than memory subsets did. Sharing across several donors was observed for approximately 5% of naive CD4, over 3% of naive CD8, 2% to 2.5% of memory CD4, and about 0.4% of memory CD8 clonotypes.

A remark on this clone: Its antigen is not yet known. No per-base quality is available; no much larger clone lies one base away.

Spanning cysteine to phenylalanine, the CDR3 consists of 15 amino acids. The entry retains the CDR3 DNA only, 45 bases that are in frame from base 1. V is shortened by 3 bases, J by 4 bases, and the region joining them spans 13 bases. The CDR1 and CDR2 encoded by the germline V gene are KGHSH and LQKENI. TCR CDR3 regions were amplified from genomic DNA by multiplex PCR using the deep immunoSEQ assay. Extracted genomic DNA from each cell subset was spread evenly across all wells of several immunoSEQ 96-well plates, with each plate serving as a replicate. For sorted subsets, each replicate PCR was loaded with roughly 0.2 ug genomic DNA, equivalent to 30,000 to 35,000 T cell genomes. Purified libraries were measured with a Qubit 3.0 fluorometer, size-checked on a Bioanalyzer 2100, and measured again with the KAPA Library Quantification kit. Each immunoSEQ 96-well plate was sequenced on its own single-read 150-cycle Illumina NextSeq 550 flow cell. Per the source publication's procedure: Because the immunoSEQ output included only junctional sequences and no quality scores, the filtering could not be the same as the filtering used for full-length reads. To assign V/J genes and CDR3, sequences were annotated against IMGT germline references using PyIR, a Python wrapper for IgBLAST v1.9. Reads were filtered out if the reads had weak V/J assignments (E-value above 1e-6), no CDR3, stop codons, out-of-frame junctions, or ambiguous translated residues. V3J clonotypes were defined as sequences sharing the same inferred V gene, J gene, and CDR3 amino acid sequence. Percentage overlap between repertoires was calculated by dividing the number of shared unique clonotypes by the size of the smaller repertoire. RTK rarefaction, the Chao1 estimator, and Recon v2.1 estimates of unobserved clonotypes were used to assess repertoire richness. For all TCRbeta clonotypes obtained by the gDNA method from a handful of donors, generation probabilities were computed with OLGA. Imported from immuneACCESS, the table was reduced by TCRdb to in-frame sequences with V and J called. These copies leave out some clones; in studies compared against another copy, an unresolved V gene accounts for under half, and the cause of the remainder is not known. The D gene and trimming were derived from the DNA, and the V and J assignments and clone size from that table. In this sample the table shows about 2.2 million clones, around 93% of which occur a single time. Of the sample, 1.5% to 2% falls within the top ten clones.

For the CD8 naive samples, CD45RO-negative cells were positively selected for CCR7, yielding a CD45RA+CCR7+ population from which TemRA cells were excluded. Donors were healthy HIV-negative adults with no recently reported acute infections or vaccinations. Only Caucasian adults living in Nashville, Tennessee, USA were represented among the donors. Blood was obtained by leukapheresis, after which PBMCs were separated by Ficoll-Histopaque density gradient centrifugation and cryopreserved in liquid nitrogen vapor phase. Analytical flow cytometry was used to check the purity and quantity of every magnetically sorted T cell population. Genomic DNA was isolated from every sorted fraction and measured by UV absorbance on a Nanodrop 2000c.

This clonotype originated in a man aged 18 to 30 in good health. Some clones in this sample may be carry-over from other donors' samples. The material sequenced was naive CD8+ T cells from PBMCs. Interpreted using the paper, the cell subset or site label stands for: CD45RA+CCR7+. The rearrangement joined TRBV18 to TRBJ1-3, with the D gene not clear enough to name. The DNA sequence follows: TGTGCCAGCTCACCGCCGACAAGGCAAGGAAACACCATATATTTT. Its translation is CASSPPTRQGNTIYF.